Listed below are T cell receptor beta chains from one sample, sequenced in a study of blood T cell repertoires in COVID-19. Profiling relied on immunoSEQ multiplex PCR, and the TCRdb table lists in-frame clones only, not all of them. The sample records 95,000 to 150,000 clones, 90% being singletons. The sequenced material came from peripheral blood. These TCRs come from an older woman with COVID-19, enrolled during active disease. The CDR3 runs from the conserved cysteine through the conserved F or W. The D gene is left open where the match is weak. Clone size is shown for a subset of rows, as once, few, many or a class of expanded clone.

>TRBV2|14|NA|TRBD1|TRBJ1-1
TGTGCCAGCAGTGGACAGGGGAAAAACACTGAAGCTTTCTTT
CASSGQGKNTEAFF
>TRBV6-6|15|NA|NA|TRBJ2-2
TGTGCCAGCAGTTACGAGGGTTCGAACACCGGGGAGCTGTTTTTT
CASSYEGSNTGELFF
>TRBV7-2|13|NA|NA|TRBJ1-1
TGTGCCAGCGGATCCGACTTGAACACTGAAGCTTTCTTT
CASGSDLNTEAFF
>TRBV6-6|15|NA|NA|TRBJ1-5
TGTGCCAGCAGTGACCGACTGGGTAGCAATCAGCCCCAGCATTTT
CASSDRLGSNQPQHF
>TRBV3-1/TRBV3-2|15|NA|TRBD2|TRBJ2-7
TGTGCCAGCAGTGCCGCCAGCGGGGTTCGCTACGAGCAGTACTTC
CASSAASGVRYEQYF
>TRBV30|13|NA|TRBD1|TRBJ1-1
TGTGCCTGGAGTTACCGGGACAGGGGAAAGGCTTTCTTT
CAWSYRDRGKAFF
>TRBV11-2|13|few|NA|TRBJ1-1
TGTGCCAGCAGATATAGAGGGGGCACTGAAGCTTTCTTT
CASRYRGGTEAFF
>TRBV30|12|NA|NA|TRBJ1-2
TGTGCCTGGAGTACACACAGTAATGGCTACACCTTC
CAWSTHSNGYTF
>TRBV6-2/TRBV6-3|21|NA|TRBD1|TRBJ1-5
TGTGCCAGCAGCCCACCGCTCCGGGACAGGGGGTTCGGCGGTAGCAATCAGCCCCAGCATTTT
CASSPPLRDRGFGGSNQPQHF
>TRBV6-5|15|once|NA|TRBJ1-6
TGTGCCTCAGGGCCAGGGGCCTCCTATAATTCACCCCTCCACTTT
CASGPGASYNSPLHF
>TRBV5-4|12|NA|NA|TRBJ2-1
TGTGCCAGCAGCTTGGCCTTCAATGAGCAGTTCTTC
CASSLAFNEQFF
>TRBV3-1/TRBV3-2|16|NA|TRBD2|TRBJ2-3
TGTGCCAGCAGCCTGGGACTAGCGGGGACTTCGGATACGCAGTATTTT
CASSLGLAGTSDTQYF
>TRBV4-1|17|NA|TRBD2|TRBJ2-2
TGCGCCAGCAGCCAATATGGCGGACTAGCGGACGCCGGGGAGCTGTTTTTT
CASSQYGGLADAGELFF
>TRBV4-2|20|NA|TRBD1|TRBJ2-2
TGTGCCAGCAGCCAGACCTCCACCCGGAGACAGGGTGCGAACACCGGGGAGCTGTTTTTT
CASSQTSTRRQGANTGELFF
>TRBV20-1|14|NA|TRBD2|TRBJ2-1
TGCAGTGCTAGTAGGCTAGCGGAGGGAGATGAGCAGTTCTTC
CSASRLAEGDEQFF
>TRBV5-5|18|NA|NA|TRBJ1-1
TGTGCCAGCAGCCCGAATCCCTTCCGGGAAAAAGGTGACACTGAAGCTTTCTTT
CASSPNPFREKGDTEAFF
>TRBV4-3|15|NA|NA|TRBJ2-7
TGCGCCAGCAGCCAAACCGGGACTGAAACCTACGAGCAGTACTTC
CASSQTGTETYEQYF
>TRBV18|17|few|NA|TRBJ1-2
TGTGCCAGCTCACCACAATCGACAGGACGCTCTGACTATGGCTACACCTTC
CASSPQSTGRSDYGYTF
>TRBV7-6|14|NA|TRBD2|TRBJ2-3
TGTGCCAGCAGCTTTAGCGGGGGCGCAGATACGCAGTATTTT
CASSFSGGADTQYF
>TRBV19|15|NA|TRBD1|TRBJ1-2
TGTGCCAGTAGTATAGACCGGGACAGGCTGGAGGGCTACACCTTC
CASSIDRDRLEGYTF
>TRBV5-6|15|once|TRBD1|TRBJ1-2
TGTGCCAGCAGCTTGATGACAGGGGTTGGCTATGGCTACACCTTC
CASSLMTGVGYGYTF
>TRBV5-6|16|few|TRBD1|TRBJ2-1
TGTGCCAGCAGCTTGGCGGGACAGCAAATCTACAATGAGCAGTTCTTC
CASSLAGQQIYNEQFF
>TRBV4-3|13|NA|NA|TRBJ2-7
TGCGCCAGCAGCCAAGGTCAGGGTGACGAGCAGTACTTC
CASSQGQGDEQYF
>TRBV5-5|17|NA|TRBD1|TRBJ2-3
TGTGCCAGCAGCCCCATGGGGGACAGTCCCCTAGGGGATACGCAGTATTTT
CASSPMGDSPLGDTQYF
>TRBV19|13|NA|TRBD1|TRBJ1-1
TGTGCCAGTAGGAAAGGGGGCATCACTGAAGCTTTCTTT
CASRKGGITEAFF
>TRBV3-1/TRBV3-2|16|NA|TRBD2|TRBJ2-7
TGTGCCAGCACCCGCGGGCGGGGGGCGCTCTCCTACGAGCAGTACTTC
CASTRGRGALSYEQYF
>TRBV11-3|16|few|TRBD2|TRBJ2-3
TGTGCCAGCAGCTGGGGTGGCGGGGGGCTCGGAGATACGCAGTATTTT
CASSWGGGGLGDTQYF
>TRBV7-9|15|NA|NA|TRBJ1-1
TGTGCCAGCAGCATTAATATGGACATGAACACTGAAGCTTTCTTT
CASSINMDMNTEAFF
>TRBV7-2|13|once|TRBD1|TRBJ1-1
TGTGCCAGCAGTAATGACAGGGTCACTGAAGCTTTCTTT
CASSNDRVTEAFF
>TRBV27|16|NA|NA|TRBJ2-2
TGTGCCAGCAGTCTCGCAACAGGGCTGAACACCGGGGAGCTGTTTTTT
CASSLATGLNTGELFF
>TRBV6-2/TRBV6-3|15|NA|TRBD2|TRBJ2-7
TGTGCCAGCAGTTACGGGGGGGGGAGAGGGTACGAGCAGTACTTC
CASSYGGGRGYEQYF
>TRBV29-1|14|NA|TRBD2|TRBJ2-2
TGCAGCGTCCGTCGGGGGGGCAACACCGGGGAGCTGTTTTTT
CSVRRGGNTGELFF
>TRBV4-1|16|NA|TRBD1|TRBJ1-5
TGCGCCAGCAGCCAAGTCCCGGGACAGGTCTATCAGCCCCAGCATTTT
CASSQVPGQVYQPQHF
>TRBV27|15|few|TRBD1|TRBJ1-5
TGTGCCAGCAGTTTATCTGGGACAGGGGGACAGCCCCAGCATTTT
CASSLSGTGGQPQHF
>TRBV30|13|NA|NA|TRBJ1-1
TGTGCCTGGAGTAATCTGCGGGGCACTGAAGCTTTCTTT
CAWSNLRGTEAFF
>TRBV5-1|18|NA|NA|TRBJ1-2
TGCGCCAGCAGCCAAGGTCCGACAGGCCCTGCCCGGGACTATGGCTACACCTTC
CASSQGPTGPARDYGYTF
>TRBV6-5|14|NA|TRBD1|TRBJ1-5
TGTGCCAGCAGCGACAGGGGAGACAATCAGCCCCAGCATTTT
CASSDRGDNQPQHF
>TRBV19|14|once|NA|TRBJ2-6
TGTGCCAGTTATACAGGGTCTGGGGCCAACGTCCTGACTTTC
CASYTGSGANVLTF
>TRBV9|15|NA|NA|TRBJ1-2
TGTGCCAGCAGCTCCCGGGCCAAGGACTACTATGGCTACACCTTC
CASSSRAKDYYGYTF
>TRBV7-2|15|once|NA|TRBJ1-4
TGTGCCAGCAGCTTAGGGGGCCAGGGAAGTGAAAAACTGTTTTTT
CASSLGGQGSEKLFF
>TRBV27|12|NA|TRBD1|TRBJ1-1
TGTGCCAGCTCGAGGGGGCACACTGAAGCTTTCTTT
CASSRGHTEAFF
>TRBV7-7|13|few|NA|TRBJ2-1
TGTGCTAGCAGCTTAGCGCCGGGGGATGAGCAGTTCTTC
CASSLAPGDEQFF